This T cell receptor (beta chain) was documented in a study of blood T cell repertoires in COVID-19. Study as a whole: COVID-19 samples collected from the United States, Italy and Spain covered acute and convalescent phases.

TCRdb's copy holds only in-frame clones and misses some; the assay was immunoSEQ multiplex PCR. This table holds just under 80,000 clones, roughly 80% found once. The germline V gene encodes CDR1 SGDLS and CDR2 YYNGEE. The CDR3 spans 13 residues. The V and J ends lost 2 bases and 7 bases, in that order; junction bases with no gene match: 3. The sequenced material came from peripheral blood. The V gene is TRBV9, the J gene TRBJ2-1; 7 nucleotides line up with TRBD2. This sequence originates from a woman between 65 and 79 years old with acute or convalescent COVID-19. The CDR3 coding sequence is TGTGCCAGCAGCGTCGGGGGGAGGAATGAGCAGTTCTTC. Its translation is CASSVGGRNEQFF.